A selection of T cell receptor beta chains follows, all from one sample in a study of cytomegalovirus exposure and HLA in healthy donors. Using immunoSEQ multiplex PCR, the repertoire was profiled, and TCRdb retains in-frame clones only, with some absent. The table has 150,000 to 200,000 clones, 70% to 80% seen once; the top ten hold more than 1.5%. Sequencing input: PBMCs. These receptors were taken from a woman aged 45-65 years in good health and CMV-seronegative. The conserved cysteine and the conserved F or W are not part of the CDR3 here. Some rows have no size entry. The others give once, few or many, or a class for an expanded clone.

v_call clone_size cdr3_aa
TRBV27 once ASSLGLAANEQY
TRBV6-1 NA ASSGRRDEQY
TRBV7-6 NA ASSFTGGVTDTQY
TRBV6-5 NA ASSYGALTNEKLF
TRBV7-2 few ASSRSGGNSYEQY
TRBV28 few ASSLSSLEQY
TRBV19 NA ASSLIGTEAF
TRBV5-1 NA ASSLGEPSEQY
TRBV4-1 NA ASSQDGGRGSGYT
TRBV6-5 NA ASSLRQGSVGELF
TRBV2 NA ASSDSGRTSGGRNEQF
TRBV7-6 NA ASSDSPAGKYEQY
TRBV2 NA ASMFAGGMRETQY
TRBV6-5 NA ASTTEIGATYEQY
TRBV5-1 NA ASSLAGISTGELF
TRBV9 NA ASSVGWGGIEAF
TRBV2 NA ASRKTGSSGNTIY
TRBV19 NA ASSEETGYLRGYT
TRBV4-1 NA ASSPPLGQGVSPLH
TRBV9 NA ASSVFAVGGEQY
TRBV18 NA ASSARTGTRETQY
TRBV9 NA ASSVVGQTNTGELF
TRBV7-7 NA ASSLTGLNTQY
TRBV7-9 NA ASSFQGRNNSPLH
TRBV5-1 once ASSLAGQGNTEAF
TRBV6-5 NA ASSPQGALF
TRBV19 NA ASSKVGGEYNEQF
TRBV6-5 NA ASSYSGTGIISF
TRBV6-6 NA ASSPGTPYEQY
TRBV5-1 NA ASRGGANVPT
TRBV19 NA ATKIGVSTDTQY
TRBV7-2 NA ASSLGHVRDSKGYT
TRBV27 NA ASSLSGISYNEQF
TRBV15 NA ATSRDTRGTGYT
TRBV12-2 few ASPISRDRGWTNTEAF
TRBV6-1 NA ASRGQGGSYEQY
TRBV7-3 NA ASSLVDRTTEAF
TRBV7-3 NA ASSLGQNTEAF
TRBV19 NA ASSMVRGTGYGYT
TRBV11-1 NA ASSDLPFVTGSYEQY
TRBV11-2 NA ASSPPGWWRGYT